The next 3 T cell receptor beta chains were all read from a single sample in a study of T cells in Graves' hyperthyroidism and ophthalmopathy. RNA transcripts yielded amplified TCR beta CDR3 regions. The HTBI set primed first-round TCR CDR3 RT-PCR. TCRdb reprocessed the multiplex PCR reads with MiXCR, giving one entry per CDR3 protein. The sample contains hundreds of thousands of distinct CDR3 sequences, 16% of which appear only once. The specimen was blood. Source of these receptors: a woman younger than 30 with Graves' ophthalmopathy.

This clonotype was seen ten or more times. The chain is built from TRBV6-1 and TRBJ2-5; the match to TRBD1 covers 11 bases. V trimming: 8 bases; J trimming: 4 bases; junction bases outside the gene matches: 3. The CDR3 covers 13 residues. The V gene's germline CDR1 is MNHNS and CDR2 SASEGT. CDR3 residues: CASQDRGRETQYF. Here the CDR3 DNA reads TGTGCCAGCCAGGACAGGGGGCGAGAGACCCAGTACTTC.

At least ten counts were recorded for this clonotype. The chain carries TRBV20-1 and TRBJ2-3; TRBD2 agrees at 7 bases. This CDR3 contains 17 residues. V shed 5 bases and J 3 bases; nucleotides not matched to a gene: 17. The germline V gene has CDR1 DFQATT and CDR2 SNEGSKA (reference sequence). The CDR3 region has the DNA TGCAGTGCTCCTCCCCTAGGGCGGGAGATGAGGACAGATACGCAGTATTTT. This codes for CSAPPLGREMRTDTQYF.

This clonotype was detected a few times. It may be a read error: a sequence one base away is much more abundant. The V gene is TRBV28, the J gene TRBJ2-3; D is unresolved. The germline V gene has CDR1 MDHEN and CDR2 SYDVKM. The CDR3 totals 13 residues. The DNA for the CDR3 is TGTACCAGCAGTTTGCTTCACACAGATACGCAGTATTTT. Amino acids: CTSSLLHTDTQYF.